These 27 T cell receptor beta chains share one sample of origin, sequenced in a study of OX40 agonist ivuxolimab in advanced cancers. TCRdb's table, derived via immunoSEQ multiplex PCR, lists solely in-frame clones and lacks some. The sample includes 70,000 to 95,000 clones, 90% to 95% of them seen just once. The source material was CD4+ or CD8+ T cells sorted from blood, sampled in a trial of the OX40 agonist ivuxolimab. The receptor set was obtained from an adult with an advanced solid tumor such as melanoma, head and neck, liver or kidney cancer.

V is TRBV29-1 and J is TRBJ2-7; D perhaps matches TRBD2 (5 bases). V shed 2 bases and J shed 4 bases, with 12 bases lying between them. The CDR3 is made up of 13 amino acids. The V gene's germline CDR1 is SQVTM and CDR2 ANQGSEA. CDR3: CSVENPGFYEQYF. CDR3 nucleotides: TGCAGCGTTGAAAATCCGGGGTTTTACGAGCAGTACTTC.

To note about this clone: The same CDR3 can be traced to other DNA sequences in this sample. The J gene is TRBJ2-7, the V gene TRBV27, with no clear D. V was shortened by 4 bases and J by 0 bases, with 4 bases between the two germline ends. Germline CDR1 MNHEY, CDR2 SMNVEV (reference sequence). The CDR3 sequence is 12 residues long. The CDR3 protein is CASSSSSYEQYF. DNA for the CDR3: TGTGCCAGCAGTTCCAGCTCCTACGAGCAGTACTTC.

The genes are TRBV10-3 and TRBJ1-3; a possible D gene is TRBD1 (5 bases). Per germline, CDR1 ENHRY and CDR2 SYGVKD. The CDR3 spans 16 residues. The germline V and J ends were trimmed by 0 bases and 3 bases, with 12 bases remaining between them. CDR3 DNA sequence: TGTGCCATCAGTGAGTCGGCGGGGCCCATTGGAAACACCATATATTTT. This gives the protein CAISESAGPIGNTIYF.

The chain links TRBV28 to TRBJ2-1; D tentatively fits TRBD1 or TRBD2 (5 bases each). The CDR3 is 14 amino acids. The V gene's germline CDR1 is MDHEN and CDR2 SYDVKM. With 3 bases removed from V and 4 bases from J, the gap between germline ends came to 10 bases. CDR3 nucleotides: TGTGCCAGCAGTTTCCGGGGCCCTTACAATGAGCAGTTCTTC. Amino acids: CASSFRGPYNEQFF.

The chain couples TRBV4-3 to TRBJ2-2, with TRBD1 matching over 9 bases. The CDR3 length is 18 residues. CDR1 and CDR2 (germline): LGHNA, YSLEER. The V segment lost 4 bases and the J segment 0 bases; nucleotides outside the gene matches: 9. The CDR3, as DNA: TGCGCCAGCAGCCCCCCCGGGACAGGGCAACCGAACACCGGGGAGCTGTTTTTT. Protein sequence: CASSPPGTGQPNTGELFF.

This clone occurred a few times. V gene TRBV19 combines with J gene TRBJ1-1; D unresolved. V was shortened by 1 base and J by 1 base, with 4 bases between the two germline ends. The CDR3 consists of 13 residues. The germline gives CDR1 LNHDA, CDR2 SQIVND (reference sequence). This CDR3 is CASSIVRNTEAFF. The CDR3 bases are TGTGCCAGTAGTATAGTTAGGAACACTGAAGCTTTCTTT.

The rearrangement joins TRBV5-1 to TRBJ2-3; the D gene is possibly TRBD1 (6 bases). From germline, CDR1 is SGHRS and CDR2 YFSETQ. V was trimmed by 4 bases and J by 0 bases, leaving 12 bases between them. The CDR3 extends over 15 amino acids. The CDR3 here is CASSLNRASTDTQYF. The CDR3 DNA is TGCGCCAGCAGCCTAAACAGGGCTAGCACAGATACGCAGTATTTT.

This chain uses TRBV7-8 with TRBJ2-7; 9 bases align to TRBD2. This CDR3 is built from 16 residues. Losses at the gene ends were 5 bases for V and 0 bases for J; bases not matched to a gene: 8. Germline CDR1 SGHVS, CDR2 FQNEAQ. CDR3 bases: TGTGCCAGCAGCCCCTATAGCGGGGGTCTCTCCTACGAGCAGTACTTC. Its translation is CASSPYSGGLSYEQYF.

This rearrangement joins TRBV25-1 to TRBJ1-2, with unresolved D. The CDR3 consists of 16 residues. Germline V gives CDR1 MGHDK, CDR2 SYGVNS. The V end was cut by 6 bases, the J end by 4 bases, with 21 bases between. Here the CDR3 DNA reads TGTGCCAGCAGCGAAGGACTTCTAGTAGGAAGCTATGGCTACACCTTC. This codes for CASSEGLLVGSYGYTF.

The rearrangement joins TRBV4-1 to TRBJ1-2; tentative D call: TRBD1 (6 bases). Per germline, CDR1 MGHRA and CDR2 YSYEKL. The CDR3 is made up of 15 amino acids. V was trimmed by 3 bases and J by 0 bases, leaving 11 bases between them. This chain's CDR3 is CASSQGAGTNYGYTF. The DNA for the CDR3 is TGCGCCAGCAGCCAGGGGGCAGGGACTAACTATGGCTACACCTTC.

The rearrangement joins TRBV7-2 to TRBJ2-1; 9 nucleotides agree with TRBD1. The CDR3 covers 15 residues. Germline CDR1 is SGHTA and CDR2 is FQGNSA. V lost 0 bases to trimming and J lost 8 bases; unmatched junction nucleotides: 5. The DNA for the CDR3 is TGTGCCAGCAGCTTAGCACAGGGGGCTTCTGATGAGCAGTTCTTC. Protein sequence: CASSLAQGASDEQFF.

J is TRBJ2-1 and V is TRBV19; 15 nucleotides match TRBD2. The length of the CDR3 is 18 residues. Germline V lookup: CDR1 LNHDA, CDR2 SQIVND (reference sequence). With V trimmed by 5 bases and J by 2 bases, 7 bases remained unmatched. This CDR3 is CASSAGLAGGPTYNEQFF. The DNA for the CDR3 is TGTGCCAGTAGTGCGGGACTAGCGGGAGGTCCCACCTACAATGAGCAGTTCTTC.

This clone was seen once. The gene calls are TRBV6-1 and TRBJ1-3; 10 bases are a match to TRBD1. V lost 2 bases to trimming and J lost 3 bases; unmatched junction nucleotides: 7. CDR1 is MNHNS, CDR2 SASEGT, per germline. CDR3 length: 17 amino acids. The DNA for the CDR3 is TGTGCCAGCAGTGAAAGATGGGACAGGGGATATGGAAACACCATATATTTT. It encodes CASSERWDRGYGNTIYF.

The chain combines TRBV6-5 with TRBJ1-2; D is unresolved. V was shortened by 2 bases and J by 8 bases, with 21 bases between the two germline ends. This CDR3 contains 16 residues. Germline CDR1 and CDR2: MNHEY and SVGAGI. The chain's CDR3 is CASSYRRGSVRGGYTF. DNA of the CDR3: TGTGCCAGCAGTTACCGACGAGGGTCGGTCCGTGGCGGCTACACCTTC.

This chain links TRBV4-3 with TRBJ2-7, with 7 bases identical to TRBD1. Trimming at V came to 1 base and at J to 2 bases, leaving 8 bases not matched to a gene. In germline, CDR1 is LGHNA, CDR2 YSLEER. This CDR3 spans 16 amino acids. CDR3 amino acids: CASSQAWDRPTYEQYF. The CDR3 DNA reads as TGCGCCAGCAGCCAAGCCTGGGACAGACCCACCTACGAGCAGTACTTC.

The chain uses TRBV7-2 and TRBJ2-1; 14 nucleotides line up with TRBD2. The trim removed 5 bases at V and 7 bases at J, leaving 7 bases unmatched. This CDR3 comprises 16 residues. Germline V gene sequence: CDR1 SGHTA, CDR2 FQGNSA. The CDR3 DNA reads TGTGCCAGCAGCAGGACTAGCGGGGGGCTTGGGAATGAGCAGTTCTTC. It encodes CASSRTSGGLGNEQFF.

The chain is built from TRBV9 and TRBJ1-2, with D unclear. Trimming pared 3 bases from V and 1 base from J, leaving 19 bases between. Per the germline V gene, CDR1 is SGDLS and CDR2 is YYNGEE. The CDR3 extends over 17 amino acids. CDR3 coding DNA: TGTGCCAGCAGCGCGACCCGGGCTCCCACCCTTAACTATGGCTACACCTTC. This codes for CASSATRAPTLNYGYTF.

The chain employs TRBV28 and TRBJ2-1; 8 bases match TRBD2. With V trimmed by 2 bases and J by 0 bases, 9 bases remained unmatched. Germline V gene data show CDR1 as MDHEN and CDR2 as SYDVKM. The CDR3 extends over 18 amino acids. The CDR3 DNA is TGTGCCAGCAGTTTACCGACTAGCGCGAAGACCTCCTACAATGAGCAGTTCTTC. Translated, it gives CASSLPTSAKTSYNEQFF.

V and J are TRBV29-1 and TRBJ2-5; 7 bases agree with TRBD1. CDR3 length: 14 residues. Trimming took 6 bases from V and 5 from J; bases not matched to a gene: 12. Germline V gene data show CDR1 as SQVTM and CDR2 as ANQGSEA. This CDR3 reads CSVSYRGRGETQYF. In DNA form, the CDR3 reads TGCAGCGTCTCATACAGGGGAAGGGGCGAGACCCAGTACTTC.

The V and J genes are TRBV5-1 and TRBJ1-4; D not certain. The V gene's germline CDR1 is SGHRS and CDR2 YFSETQ. This CDR3 is 13 amino acids long. Trimming removed 5 bases at V and 3 bases at J, with 8 bases between. This chain's CDR3 is CASSPDSNEKLFF. DNA for the CDR3: TGCGCCAGCAGTCCAGATTCTAATGAAAAACTGTTTTTT.

For the CDR3, the DNA is TGTGCCAGCAGCTTAGTCTGGGCGGGAGGGCGAGTTAAGGAGACCCAGTACTTC. Protein product: CASSLVWAGGRVKETQYF. The J gene is TRBJ2-5, the V gene TRBV7-8, with TRBD2 identical over 9 bases. This CDR3 has 18 amino acids. Trimming cost V 1 base and J 5 bases; bases outside gene matches: 14. Germline V lookup: CDR1 SGHVS, CDR2 FQNEAQ.

The J gene is TRBJ2-7, the V gene TRBV19, with D perhaps matching TRBD1 (5 bases). The V gene's germline CDR1 is LNHDA and CDR2 SQIVND (reference sequence). The CDR3 is made up of 15 amino acids. Trimming left V 2 bases short and J 2 bases short, with 13 bases between. The CDR3 here is CASSIQGAPTYEQYF. CDR3 nucleotide sequence: TGTGCCAGTAGTATACAGGGCGCCCCCACCTACGAGCAGTACTTC. Looking up the rest from reference TRBV19 and TRBJ2-7 gives the full variable domain: DGGITQSPKYLFRKEGQNVTLSCEQNLNHDAMYWYRQDPGQGLRLIYYSQIVNDFQKGDIAEGYSVSREKKESFPLTVTSAQKNPTAFYLCASSIQGAPTYEQYFGPGTRLTVT.

The chain has TRBV5-4 and TRBJ2-7; D tentatively fits TRBD1 or TRBD2 (5 bases each). The CDR3 spans 15 residues. Trimming pared 0 bases from V and 0 bases from J, leaving 10 bases between. Germline V gene sequence: CDR1 SGHNT, CDR2 YYREEE (reference sequence). CDR3 coding DNA: TGTGCCAGCAGCTTGGAGGCCGGGACCTCCTACGAGCAGTACTTC. It encodes CASSLEAGTSYEQYF.

The genes are TRBV27 and TRBJ1-1, with a tentative D call TRBD1 (6 bases). Trimming shortened V by 3 bases and J by 8 bases, and 10 bases separated the two germline ends. The CDR3 spans 12 residues. Germline V gives CDR1 MNHEY, CDR2 SMNVEV (reference sequence). The CDR3 spells CASSFPTGEAFF. CDR3 coding DNA: TGTGCCAGCAGTTTCCCCACAGGGGAAGCTTTCTTT.

The chain joins TRBV2 to TRBJ2-7; D might be TRBD2 (5 bases). The germline V and J ends were trimmed by 1 base and 0 bases, with 10 bases remaining between them. The CDR3 runs to 15 residues. From germline, CDR1 is SNHLY and CDR2 FYNNEI. The CDR3, as DNA: TGTGCCAGCAGTGAAGAAGCGGTAAGCTCCTACGAGCAGTACTTC. Encoded protein: CASSEEAVSSYEQYF.

Here the CDR3 DNA reads TGCGCCAGCAGCTTATACGGCTACGAGCAGTACTTC. Translating gives CASSLYGYEQYF. This chain connects TRBV5-1 to TRBJ2-7; D is unclear. The CDR3 loop spans 12 amino acids. Germline CDR1 is SGHRS and CDR2 is YFSETQ. The V end was cut by 2 bases, the J end by 3 bases, with 6 bases between.

The chain has TRBV20-1 and TRBJ1-1; D is unclear. Germline CDR1 reads DFQATT; CDR2 reads SNEGSKA (reference sequence). The CDR3 is 10 amino acids. Trimming removed 6 bases from V and 6 bases from J, with 8 bases in between. The CDR3 nucleotides read TGCAGTGCCCAGGAAGCTGAAGCTTTCTTT. It translates to CSAQEAEAFF.